Shown below are 28 T cell receptor beta chains from a single sample sequenced in a study of shared clonotypes between healthy human individuals. The assay was immunoSEQ multiplex PCR, and TCRdb's table has in-frame clones only and misses some. The data contain just over 2,000,000 clones, 85% to 95% of them singletons. Sequences were obtained from naive CD4+ T cells sorted from blood. As for subset: CD45RA+ positively selected. The receptor set was obtained from a young man in good health.

The chain has TRBV5-4 and TRBJ1-1, with 7 bases identical to TRBD1. The V gene end was trimmed by 1 base and the J gene end by 1 base; junction bases not matched to a gene: 1. This CDR3 region has 14 residues. Germline V gene lookup returns CDR1 SGHNT and CDR2 YYREEE (reference sequence). CDR3 in DNA: TGTGCCAGCAGCTTGCGGGACAGGAACACTGAAGCTTTCTTT. Its protein product is CASSLRDRNTEAFF.

The rearrangement uses TRBV5-1 and TRBJ2-7; 12 positions match TRBD2. Germline CDR1 and CDR2: SGHRS and YFSETQ. Germline trimming cut 1 base from V and 2 bases from J; bases unmatched to any gene: 13. This CDR3 has 19 amino acids. CDR3 region: CASSLRASGTSGYAYEQYF. CDR3 sequence (DNA): TGCGCCAGCAGCTTGCGGGCCTCCGGGACTAGCGGGTACGCCTACGAGCAGTACTTC.

Details on this clone: Within the sample, other DNA sequences also encode this same CDR3. Here the CDR3 reads CASSLRQGTDTQYF. In DNA, the CDR3 is TGCGCCAGCAGCTTGCGACAGGGGACAGATACGCAGTATTTT. The gene calls are TRBV5-1 and TRBJ2-3; TRBD1 matches 8 bases. The CDR3 totals 14 residues. V gave up 1 base and J gave up 3 bases; unmatched junction bases: 1. Looked up from germline, CDR1 is SGHRS and CDR2 is YFSETQ. Combining the CDR3 with reference TRBV5-1 and TRBJ2-3 gives the whole variable domain KAGVTQTPRYLIKTRGQQVTLSCSPISGHRSVSWYQQTPGQGLQFLFEYFSETQRNKGNFPGRFSGRQFSNSRSEMNVSTLELGDSALYLCASSLRQGTDTQYFGPGTRLTVL.

This clone was observed once. The rearrangement uses TRBV11-1 and TRBJ1-3; TRBD1 is a possible D gene (5 bases). The CDR3 has 15 residues. The germline V and J ends were trimmed by 4 bases and 0 bases, with 10 bases remaining between them. CDR1 is SGHAT, CDR2 FQDESV, per germline (reference sequence). CDR3 in amino acids: CASSSGRNSGNTIYF. CDR3 sequence (DNA): TGTGCCAGCAGCTCGGGACGGAACTCTGGAAACACCATATATTTT.

The chain is built from TRBV25-1 and TRBJ2-3; possible D gene TRBD2, 5 bases. Trimming stripped 2 bases from V and 2 bases from J, with 8 bases between. CDR3 length: 14 residues. Per germline, CDR1 MGHDK and CDR2 SYGVNS. DNA for the CDR3: TGTGCCAGCAGTGAACCGCGGGCCACAGATACGCAGTATTTT. This gives the protein CASSEPRATDTQYF.

The chain links TRBV2 to TRBJ2-3; no clear D gene. This CDR3 has 12 residues. V was trimmed by 6 bases and J by 3 bases, leaving 7 bases between them. CDR1 SNHLY and CDR2 FYNNEI come from the germline V gene. This CDR3 is CASSYGTDTQYF. The DNA of the CDR3 is TGTGCCAGCAGCTACGGGACAGATACGCAGTATTTT.

Only one count was recorded for this clone. CDR3 coding DNA: TGTGCCAGCAGCTTAGTTCCGTCCTACGAGCAGTACTTC. It codes for CASSLVPSYEQYF. The chain employs TRBV7-9 and TRBJ2-7; D gene unclear. Germline loops: CDR1 SEHNR, CDR2 FQNEAQ (reference sequence). Trimming cost V 1 base and J 1 base, with 5 bases left between them. CDR3 length equals 13 residues.

This clone has only one observation. J is TRBJ1-2 and V is TRBV4-3; weak D call: TRBD1 (5 bases). The germline CDR1 and CDR2 sequences are LGHNA and YSLEER. The CDR3 has 15 amino acids. V lost 0 bases, J lost 7 bases, and 15 bases lay in between. The CDR3 loop reads CASSQDLGRDGGYTF. DNA for the CDR3: TGCGCCAGCAGCCAAGATCTCGGCAGGGATGGTGGCTACACCTTC.

The J gene is TRBJ2-7, the V gene TRBV10-3; tentative D call: TRBD2 (7 bases). The CDR3 contains 13 residues. Trimming left V 8 bases short and J 7 bases short, with 18 bases between. Germline CDR1 and CDR2: ENHRY and SYGVKD. The CDR3 coding sequence is TGTGCCATCGCGGGGGCCGGAGGGGGAGAGCAGTACTTC. It yields the protein CAIAGAGGGEQYF.

This chain joins TRBV6-5 and TRBJ2-7; D perhaps matches TRBD1 (5 bases). Germline CDR1 and CDR2: MNHEY and SVGAGI. This CDR3 has 14 amino acids. Trimming took off 5 bases at V and 1 base at J, with 12 bases between the two ends. CDR3 in amino acids: CASSVGRQSYEQYF. CDR3 DNA: TGTGCCAGCAGTGTCGGCAGACAGTCCTACGAGCAGTACTTC.

The J gene is TRBJ2-1, the V gene TRBV5-1; D could derive from TRBD1 or TRBD2 (5 bases each). CDR1 and CDR2 (germline): SGHRS, YFSETQ. The germline V and J ends were trimmed by 4 bases and 9 bases, with 11 bases remaining between them. The CDR3 contains 12 residues. The CDR3 here is CASSDDSGEQFF. The CDR3 DNA sequence: TGCGCCAGCAGCGACGACAGCGGTGAGCAGTTCTTC.

In regard to this clone: Other DNA sequences in this sample translate to the same CDR3. This chain links TRBV5-1 with TRBJ1-4; 9 bases agree with TRBD1. The CDR3 totals 14 residues. The V gene's germline CDR1 is SGHRS and CDR2 YFSETQ. Unmatched junction bases numbered 1, after V lost 2 bases and J lost 5 bases. DNA for the CDR3: TGCGCCAGCAGCTTCGGACAGGGGAATGAAAAACTGTTTTTT. The encoded protein is CASSFGQGNEKLFF.

Concerning this clone: This same CDR3 is encoded by further DNA sequences in the sample. This rearrangement joins TRBV2 to TRBJ1-2; 7 bases fit TRBD1. The CDR3 length is 14 residues. J lost 2 bases, V lost 4 bases, and 4 bases had no gene match. CDR1 and CDR2 (germline): SNHLY, FYNNEI. DNA for the CDR3: TGTGCCAGCAGTGGGGTCAGGGGGAACTATGGCTACACCTTC. Residues: CASSGVRGNYGYTF.

This clone showed up just once. The rearrangement links TRBV9 to TRBJ2-1; D gene uncertain. The CDR3 extends over 12 amino acids. Germline-derived CDR1 and CDR2 are SGDLS and YYNGEE. V shed 4 bases and J shed 5 bases, with 7 bases lying between them. The CDR3 DNA reads as TGTGCCAGCAGCATGACCGACAATGAGCAGTTCTTC. Its protein product is CASSMTDNEQFF.

The rearrangement links TRBV9 to TRBJ2-2; possibly TRBD1 for D (5 bases). Looked up from germline, CDR1 is SGDLS and CDR2 is YYNGEE. The V end lost 4 bases, the J end lost 5 bases, and 21 bases lay between the germline ends. This CDR3 is built from 17 residues. The CDR3 bases are TGTGCCAGCAGCCCCCATCCTGGGGCCCTTAGTACCGGGGAGCTGTTTTTT. This translates into CASSPHPGALSTGELFF.

This clone was seen a single time. The genes are TRBV2 and TRBJ2-1; tentative D call: TRBD2 (6 bases). This CDR3 contains 13 residues. Between the trimmed V and J ends, which lost 4 bases and 7 bases, there was a span of 11 bases. Germline V CDR1 and CDR2: SNHLY, FYNNEI. The CDR3 DNA sequence: TGTGCCAGCAGTGTATGGCTAGCGAATGAGCAGTTCTTC. Encoded protein: CASSVWLANEQFF.

The chain has TRBV5-1 and TRBJ2-3, with D perhaps matching TRBD2 (5 bases). The V gene's germline CDR1 is SGHRS and CDR2 YFSETQ. The CDR3 spans 15 residues. Between the trimmed V and J ends, which lost 5 bases and 0 bases, there was a span of 13 bases. In nucleotides, the CDR3 is TGCGCCAGCAGAGGGTCACCGGGGAGCACAGATACGCAGTATTTT. Its translation: CASRGSPGSTDTQYF.

The chain combines TRBV11-3 with TRBJ1-3, with D unclear. The CDR3 loop spans 13 amino acids. Germline V CDR1 and CDR2: SGHNT, YENEEA. V dropped 3 bases and J dropped 3 bases, with 6 bases sitting between them. This chain's CDR3 is CASSFLFGNTIYF. CDR3 nucleotides: TGTGCCAGCAGCTTTCTCTTTGGAAACACCATATATTTT.

In this sample, this clone turned up once. The chain carries TRBV4-1 and TRBJ2-5; the D gene is possibly TRBD1 (5 bases). The CDR3 is 16 amino acids. The V gene's germline CDR1 is MGHRA and CDR2 YSYEKL. Trimming shortened V by 6 bases and J by 2 bases, and 19 bases separated the two germline ends. CDR3 sequence: CASSRRGEAHQETQYF. The CDR3 bases are TGCGCCAGCAGTCGAAGGGGCGAGGCCCATCAAGAGACCCAGTACTTC.

The chain recombines TRBV13 with TRBJ2-2; 8 bases map to TRBD1. This CDR3 has 15 residues. Germline V lookup: CDR1 PRHDT, CDR2 FYEKMQ (reference sequence). V was pared by 4 bases and J by 6 bases, with 7 bases of the junction left unmatched. The CDR3, as DNA: TGTGCCAGCAGCTCGAGGACAGGGAGACCCGGGGAGCTGTTTTTT. Translating gives CASSSRTGRPGELFF. The whole variable domain, remainder taken from reference TRBV13 and TRBJ2-2, is AAGVIQSPRHLIKEKRETATLKCYPIPRHDTVYWYQQGPGQDPQFLISFYEKMQSDKGSIPDRFSAQQFSDYHSELNMSSLELGDSALYFCASSSRTGRPGELFFGEGSRLTVL.

This chain links TRBV4-1 with TRBJ1-1, with TRBD1 identical over 8 bases. Germline CDR1 reads MGHRA; CDR2 reads YSYEKL. Unmatched junction bases numbered 5, after V lost 4 bases and J lost 4 bases. The CDR3 loop spans 14 amino acids. CDR3 amino acids: CASSRLTGGTEAFF. CDR3 nucleotides: TGCGCCAGCAGCCGATTAACAGGGGGCACTGAAGCTTTCTTT.

The chain recombines TRBV6-6 with TRBJ2-1; D remains unclear. The germline gives CDR1 MNHNY, CDR2 SVGAGI (reference sequence). The CDR3 has 13 residues. V lost 4 bases to trimming and J lost 2 bases, with 6 bases between them. The CDR3 protein is CASSLPAYNEQFF. The CDR3 DNA sequence: TGTGCCAGCAGTTTACCCGCCTACAATGAGCAGTTCTTC.

The V call is TRBV25-1, the J call TRBJ2-1; the D gene is possibly TRBD1 (6 bases). The CDR3 spans 13 residues. Germline V CDR1 and CDR2: MGHDK, SYGVNS. Trimming pared 4 bases from V and 10 bases from J, leaving 14 bases between. The CDR3 protein is CASSVTGLREQFF. CDR3 DNA sequence: TGTGCCAGCAGTGTAACAGGGTTACGCGAGCAGTTCTTC. The entire variable domain, with the rest obtained from reference TRBV25-1 and TRBJ2-1, is as follows: EADIYQTPRYLVIGTGKKITLECSQTMGHDKMYWYQQDPGMELHLIHYSYGVNSTEKGDLSSESTVSRIRTEHFPLTLESARPSHTSQYLCASSVTGLREQFFGPGTRLTVL.

The table lists this clone with a count of one. The V call is TRBV9, the J call TRBJ1-2; the match to TRBD1 covers 8 bases. The germline V gene has CDR1 SGDLS and CDR2 YYNGEE. The CDR3 is 14 amino acids. V was pared by 2 bases and J by 4 bases, with 4 bases of the junction left unmatched. The CDR3 DNA follows: TGTGCCAGCAGCGTTCAGGGGGCAGGCTATGGCTACACCTTC. Its protein is CASSVQGAGYGYTF.

The rearrangement joins TRBV5-1 to TRBJ2-3; tentatively, D is TRBD2 (7 bases). In germline, CDR1 is SGHRS, CDR2 YFSETQ. CDR3 length: 13 residues. V was clipped by 7 bases and J by 6 bases, with 15 bases between them. CDR3 nucleotide sequence: TGCGCCAGCCAGGCGGGGGCTGGGGATACGCAGTATTTT. This gives the protein CASQAGAGDTQYF. Based on the CDR3 plus reference TRBV5-1 and TRBJ2-3, the full variable domain is KAGVTQTPRYLIKTRGQQVTLSCSPISGHRSVSWYQQTPGQGLQFLFEYFSETQRNKGNFPGRFSGRQFSNSRSEMNVSTLELGDSALYLCASQAGAGDTQYFGPGTRLTVL.

J is TRBJ2-1 and V is TRBV4-1; 9 bases map to TRBD2. Germline trimming cut 4 bases from V and 7 bases from J; bases unmatched to any gene: 8. CDR3 length: 15 amino acids. In germline, CDR1 is MGHRA, CDR2 YSYEKL. The CDR3 sequence is CASSPAAGGRNEQFF. The CDR3 nucleotides are TGCGCCAGCAGCCCGGCGGCGGGGGGGCGGAATGAGCAGTTCTTC.

The chain couples TRBV6-6 to TRBJ2-1; weak D call: TRBD2 (6 bases). Trimming cost V 0 bases and J 4 bases, with 7 bases left between them. The germline V gene has CDR1 MNHNY and CDR2 SVGAGI (reference sequence). The CDR3 length is 14 residues. The CDR3 DNA is TGTGCCAGCAGTTACTCTCTAGCGTACAATGAGCAGTTCTTC. Encoded protein: CASSYSLAYNEQFF.

In regard to this clone: Other nucleotide sequences in the sample specify the same CDR3. The chain links TRBV5-1 to TRBJ2-5, with D possibly matching TRBD2 (5 bases). Trimming took 0 bases from V and 5 from J, leaving 5 bases between them. This CDR3 spans 12 amino acids. Germline loops: CDR1 SGHRS, CDR2 YFSETQ. As DNA, the CDR3 is TGCGCCAGCAGCTTGGTAGCGGAGACCCAGTACTTC. Protein product: CASSLVAETQYF.